What follows are 5 T cell receptor beta chains derived from one specimen sequenced in a study of blood T cell repertoires in COVID-19 (TCRdb year 2020). Library construction relied on the immunoSEQ multiplex PCR assay. Not all clones reach the TCRdb copy of this immuneACCESS table, which keeps in-frame sequences only. Checked studies attribute under half of the gap to unresolved V genes and leave the rest unexplained. The sample table holds 300,000 to 350,000 clones, of which almost 90% were seen once. The ten largest account for approximately 0.93% of the sample. The sample taken for sequencing was PBMCs or T cells enriched from blood (not recorded which). Receptors were obtained from a woman aged 25-40 years who had been exposed to COVID-19.

This CDR3 reads CASRPTSGASTDTQYF. DNA for the CDR3: TGCGCCAGCAGGCCAACTAGCGGAGCTAGCACAGATACGCAGTATTTT. This chain joins TRBV5-1 and TRBJ2-3, with 8 bases matching TRBD2. The J segment lost 0 bases and the V segment lost 5 bases, leaving 8 bases of the junction unmatched. This CDR3 has 16 residues. Germline CDR1 reads SGHRS; CDR2 reads YFSETQ.

Only one count was recorded for this clone. The sample contains more than one DNA sequence encoding this CDR3. The DNA of the CDR3 is TGTGCCAGCTCACCAAGGACAGGGGGGAACACCGGGGAGCTGTTTTTT. It encodes CASSPRTGGNTGELFF. V is TRBV18 and J is TRBJ2-2; the match to TRBD1 covers 10 bases. Germline CDR1 KGHSH, CDR2 LQKENI. CDR3 length: 16 amino acids. Trimming removed 2 bases from V and 1 base from J; junction bases left unmatched: 1.

This chain joins TRBV19 and TRBJ2-1; TRBD2 agrees at 7 bases. CDR1 is LNHDA and CDR2 is SQIVND in the germline V gene (reference sequence). The CDR3 covers 15 residues. After removal of 2 bases from V and 4 bases from J, the junction contained 5 bases not matched to a gene. Here the CDR3 reads CASSISLALYNEQFF. CDR3 nucleotide sequence: TGTGCCAGTAGTATATCACTAGCGCTATACAATGAGCAGTTCTTC.

The chain links TRBV27 to TRBJ1-2; 7 nucleotides match TRBD1. CDR3 length: 15 residues. The V segment lost 5 bases and the J segment 4 bases; nucleotides outside the gene matches: 10. Per the germline V gene, CDR1 is MNHEY and CDR2 is SMNVEV (reference sequence). The CDR3 sequence is CASSPETGNFYGYTF. The DNA for the CDR3 is TGTGCCAGCAGTCCAGAGACAGGGAACTTCTATGGCTACACCTTC.

The gene calls are TRBV10-3 and TRBJ2-1, with D possibly TRBD1 on 5 matching bases. The CDR3 sequence is 14 residues long. Trimming took off 4 bases at V and 9 bases at J, with 16 bases between the two ends. Germline V CDR1 and CDR2: ENHRY, SYGVKD. The CDR3 region has the DNA TGTGCCATCAGTGGCAGGGATACATTTGCTGAGCAGTTCTTC. Translation gives CAISGRDTFAEQFF.